Listed here are 5 T cell receptor beta chains from one sample, sequenced in a study of cytomegalovirus exposure and HLA in healthy donors. PCR was performed using 60 Vbeta and 13 Jbeta primers. Method: immunoSEQ multiplex PCR; TCRdb's copy keeps in-frame clones and lacks some. The table includes approximately 89,000 clones, approximately 80% detected once. Sequenced material: PBMCs. The receptors were gathered from a man aged 30 to 39 in good health and CMV-seronegative.

The chain carries TRBV19 and TRBJ2-7; possibly TRBD2 for D (6 bases). The CDR3 is made up of 14 amino acids. The germline CDR1 and CDR2 sequences are LNHDA and SQIVND (reference sequence). V lost 5 bases to trimming and J lost 1 base, with 12 bases between them. CDR3 DNA: TGTGCCAGTAGTCAGTATCGGGGGTCCTACGAGCAGTACTTC. Its protein product is CASSQYRGSYEQYF.

There are a few counts of this clone. The chain has TRBV5-5 and TRBJ1-1; D gene unclear. Trimming removed 0 bases from V and 11 bases from J, with 8 bases in between. The CDR3 runs to 11 residues. The germline CDR1 and CDR2 sequences are SGHKS and YYEKEE (reference sequence). This CDR3 is CASSLEVRAFF. The CDR3 nucleotides read TGTGCCAGCAGCTTGGAGGTGAGGGCTTTCTTT.

This rearrangement joins TRBV14 to TRBJ2-7; 7 bases map to TRBD1. V lost 4 bases and J lost 6; bases outside the gene matches: 0. This CDR3 spans 11 amino acids. The germline gives CDR1 SGHDN, CDR2 FVKESK. Written as DNA, the CDR3 is TGTGCCAGCAGCCGACAGGGCGAGCAGTACTTC. Encoded protein: CASSRQGEQYF.

The chain links TRBV6-6 to TRBJ1-2, with 7 bases identical to TRBD1. The CDR3 consists of 15 residues. The germline gives CDR1 MNHNY, CDR2 SVGAGI (reference sequence). The ends lost 2 bases at V and 7 bases at J; junction bases unmatched: 10. The CDR3 coding sequence is TGTGCCAGCAGTTACCCGCAAAGACAGGGCGCTGGCTACACCTTC. Translation gives CASSYPQRQGAGYTF.

To note about this clone: The junction departs from the called germline gene at one end, perhaps through a read error. The CDR3 DNA follows: TGTTCCAGCAGCAGTAGCTACGAGCAGTACTTC. Encoded protein: CSSSSSYEQYF. The chain joins TRBV7-9 to TRBJ2-7; D not resolved. From germline, CDR1 is SEHNR and CDR2 FQNEAQ (reference sequence). This CDR3 contains 11 residues.